This T cell receptor (beta chain) was sequenced during a study of T-cell reconstitution after alpha-beta-depleted transplantation in children (dated by TCRdb to 2016 to 2017). Describing the broader study: Using TCR repertoire profiling, the study quantitatively followed how T-cell immune reconstitution unfolded in children after TCRalphabeta/CD19-depleted allogeneic hematopoietic cell transplantation. The study at large found these results: In some patients, high TCRbeta diversity at day 60 was attributed to recipient T cells and intrathymic progenitors that had survived conditioning. The frequencies of hyperexpanded clones fell over the following months, and after one year, T-cell counts and TCRbeta diversity were mostly attributed to newly produced T cells. Apparently early alphabetaT-cell count recovery about two months after transplant reportedly relied on only several hundred rapidly expanded clones derived from non-depleted graft cells.

Taken with the paper, the label for treatment or condition translates to: allogeneic hematopoietic cell transplantation with graft depleted of TCRalphabeta T cells and CD19 B cells. The transplant recipients were children given TCRalphabeta/CD19-depleted allogeneic hematopoietic cell grafts. Receptor libraries were prepared by PCR. TCRdb names Illumina HiSeq 2500 as the instrument used. TCR library preparation used molecular barcoding, with unique molecular identifiers applied to normalize quantification of the TCRbeta repertoire. In TCRdb, the public reads were trimmed at Q25 with fastp and aligned with MiXCR, with productive beta chains retained. Rows are unified per CDR3 protein, each entry keeping the most common DNA and genes. This sample gives under 35,000 distinct CDR3 sequences in total; about 5.8% of them show up just once. Clones ranked in the top ten supply approximately 7% of the sample.

This clonotype was detected many times. The specificity of this receptor is unknown. Qualities for individual bases were not recorded, and no much larger clone is one base off. The CDR3 contains 11 residues, cysteine and phenylalanine counted. The entry retains the CDR3 DNA only, 33 bases that are in frame from base 1. At the junction V is shortened by 5 bases and J by 4 bases, with 2 bases in between. CDR1 and CDR2, looked up from the germline V gene, are MNHEY and SVGEGT. The rearranged chain carries TRBV6-2 or TRBV6-3 and TRBJ2-2, with an unclear D gene assignment. The sequence derives from a male patient aged 10 to 17 who had a stem cell transplant for acute myeloid leukemia, so the T cells may come from the graft donor. The sequenced sample was PBMCs, mostly from graft donor cells, obtained 180 days after TCRalphabeta/CD19-depleted stem cell transplant. The nucleotide sequence is TGTGCCAGCAGTCGCACCGGGGAGCTGTTTTTT. It encodes CASSRTGELFF.